This T cell receptor (beta chain) stems from a study of OX40 agonist ivuxolimab in advanced cancers. The protocol was immunoSEQ multiplex PCR, while the TCRdb copy is restricted to in-frame clones and leaves out a portion. Among over 55,000 clones listed, approximately 89% were seen once. Patients were ruled out by autoimmune disease history or systemic immunosuppression. For this clone: What it recognizes is unknown.

Study-level points and caveats: CD4+ and CD8+ blood T cells expanded clonally by week 6 at 0.1 to 3.0 mg/kg. Among patients with partial responses at 0.1-3.0 mg/kg, clonal expansion was among the lowest.

The CDR3 is made up of 13 amino acids. In germline, CDR1 is SGHTA, CDR2 FQGNSA. V lost 0 bases to trimming and J lost 8 bases, with 10 bases between them. The origin of this receptor is an adult with an advanced solid tumor such as melanoma, head and neck, liver or kidney cancer. The genes are TRBV7-2 and TRBJ1-1; unclear D gene. Sequencing used CD4+ or CD8+ T cells sorted from blood, obtained in a trial of the OX40 agonist ivuxolimab. The CDR3 DNA sequence: TGTGCCAGCAGCTTAGCCAGACCCTCCGAAGCTTTCTTT. Translating it yields CASSLARPSEAFF.